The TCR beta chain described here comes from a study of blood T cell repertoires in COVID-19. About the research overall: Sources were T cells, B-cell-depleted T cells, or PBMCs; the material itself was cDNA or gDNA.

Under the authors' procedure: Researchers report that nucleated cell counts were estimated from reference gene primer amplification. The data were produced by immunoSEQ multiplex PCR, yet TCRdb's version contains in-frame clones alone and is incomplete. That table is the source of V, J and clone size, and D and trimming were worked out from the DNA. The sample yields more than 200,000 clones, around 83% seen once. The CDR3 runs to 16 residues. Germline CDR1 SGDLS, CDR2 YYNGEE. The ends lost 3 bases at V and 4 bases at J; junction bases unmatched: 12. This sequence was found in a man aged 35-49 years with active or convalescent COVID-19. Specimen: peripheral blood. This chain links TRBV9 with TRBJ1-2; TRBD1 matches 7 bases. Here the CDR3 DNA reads TGTGCCAGCAGCGCGCTTAGTCAGGCAGGGGGCTATGGCTACACCTTC. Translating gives CASSALSQAGGYGYTF.